The clone carrying this T cell receptor (beta chain) was seen a few times. Its target is unknown. The V and J ends lost 4 bases and 8 bases, in that order; junction bases with no gene match: 6. The V gene's germline CDR1 is MNHEY and CDR2 SVGAGI. CDR3 size: 14 residues. This sample was taken from a study of T-cell memory formation after mild COVID-19. Overall study findings and caveats: Shrinking CD4+ clones resided mostly in CM and EM, and CD8+ ones in EMRA. The study detected some responding clones in pre-infection memory, suggesting cross-reactive memory joined.

TCRdb ran MiXCR on the 5' RACE reads and lists one entry per CDR3 protein. The table shows about 440,000 distinct CDR3 sequences, with roughly 20% occurring only once. The chain recombines TRBV6-5 with TRBJ2-1; TRBD1 agrees at 9 bases. This receptor was obtained from an adult woman who had mild COVID-19 (a few samples of this study predate the infection). Cell type and time point are not known. Sequencing used PBMCs or a T cell subset sorted from them (not recorded which). DNA for the CDR3: TGTGCCAGCAGTTCAGGACAGGGGAGCGATGAGCAGTTCTTC. Amino acid sequence: CASSSGQGSDEQFF.